The clone carrying this T cell receptor (beta chain) was observed a handful of times. In the same sample, other DNA sequences code for this CDR3. The CDR3 length is 13 residues. CDR1 and CDR2 (germline): LGHNA, YSLEER. Trimming removed 0 bases from V and 3 bases from J, with 5 bases in between. These data come from a study of shared clonotypes between healthy human individuals. Study-wide background: Three men and a couple of women, aged 18 to 49, were donors.

Measured with immunoSEQ multiplex PCR; TCRdb has only the in-frame clones, and not every one. This table holds millions of clones, just under 95% found once. Terminally differentiated effector memory CD45RA+ cells were excluded by CCR7 positive selection of CD45RO-negative cells. The TCR originated in a man younger than 35 in good health. The chain has TRBV4-3 and TRBJ2-5; D gene ambiguous. Sequencing was performed on naive CD8+ T cells sorted from blood. The DNA for the CDR3 is TGCGCCAGCAGCCAAGACCCCGAAGAGACCCAGTACTTC. This gives the protein CASSQDPEETQYF.